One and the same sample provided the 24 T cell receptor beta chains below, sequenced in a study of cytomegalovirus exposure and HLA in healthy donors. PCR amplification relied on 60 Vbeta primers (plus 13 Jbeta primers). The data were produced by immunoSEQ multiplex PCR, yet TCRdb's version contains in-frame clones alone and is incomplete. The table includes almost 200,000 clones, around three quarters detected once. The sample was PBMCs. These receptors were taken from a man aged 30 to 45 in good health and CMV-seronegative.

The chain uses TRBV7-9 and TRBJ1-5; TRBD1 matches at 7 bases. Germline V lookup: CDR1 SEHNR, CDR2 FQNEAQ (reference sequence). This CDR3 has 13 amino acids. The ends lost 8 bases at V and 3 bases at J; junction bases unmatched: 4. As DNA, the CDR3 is TGTGCCAGCGGGGACAGCTCCAATCAGCCCCAGCATTTT. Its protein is CASGDSSNQPQHF.

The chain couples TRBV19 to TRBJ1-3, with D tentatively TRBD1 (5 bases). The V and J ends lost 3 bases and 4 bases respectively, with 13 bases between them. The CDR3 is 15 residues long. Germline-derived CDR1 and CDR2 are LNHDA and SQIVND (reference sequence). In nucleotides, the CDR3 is TGTGCCAGTAGTATTGGAACAGGATCGGGAAACACCATATATTTT. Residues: CASSIGTGSGNTIYF.

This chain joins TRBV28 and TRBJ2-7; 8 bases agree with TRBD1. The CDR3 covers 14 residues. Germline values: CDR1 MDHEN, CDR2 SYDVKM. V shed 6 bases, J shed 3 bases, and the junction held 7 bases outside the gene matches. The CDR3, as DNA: TGTGCCAGCAGCCCCCGGACAGGGTACTACGAGCAGTACTTC. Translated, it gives CASSPRTGYYEQYF.

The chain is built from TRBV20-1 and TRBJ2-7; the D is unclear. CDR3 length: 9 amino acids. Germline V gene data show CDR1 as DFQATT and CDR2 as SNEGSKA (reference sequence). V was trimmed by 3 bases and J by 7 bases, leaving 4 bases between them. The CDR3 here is CSAREEQYF. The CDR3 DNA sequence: TGCAGTGCTAGGGAGGAGCAGTACTTC.

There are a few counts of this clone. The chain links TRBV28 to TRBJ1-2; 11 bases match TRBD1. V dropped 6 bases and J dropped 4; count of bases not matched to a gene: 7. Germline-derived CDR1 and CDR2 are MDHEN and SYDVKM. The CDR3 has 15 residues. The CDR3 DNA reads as TGTGCCAGCAGATTAGGACAGGGGGCAGTCTATGGCTACACCTTC. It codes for CASRLGQGAVYGYTF.

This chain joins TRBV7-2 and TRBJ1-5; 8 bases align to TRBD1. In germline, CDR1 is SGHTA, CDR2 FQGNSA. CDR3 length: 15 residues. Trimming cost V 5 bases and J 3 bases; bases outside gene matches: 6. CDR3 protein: CASSTGQGDNQPQHF. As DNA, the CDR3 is TGTGCCAGCAGCACCGGACAGGGCGACAATCAGCCCCAGCATTTT.

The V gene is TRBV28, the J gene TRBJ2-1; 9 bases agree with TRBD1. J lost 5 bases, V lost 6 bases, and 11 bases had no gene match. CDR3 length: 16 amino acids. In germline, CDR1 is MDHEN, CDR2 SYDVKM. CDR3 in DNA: TGTGCCAGCAGACCTGGGGGGGACAGGGATAACAATGAGCAGTTCTTC. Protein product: CASRPGGDRDNNEQFF.

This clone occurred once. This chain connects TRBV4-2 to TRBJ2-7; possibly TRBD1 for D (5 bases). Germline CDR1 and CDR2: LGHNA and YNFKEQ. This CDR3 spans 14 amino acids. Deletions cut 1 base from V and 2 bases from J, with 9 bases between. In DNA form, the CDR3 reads TGTGCCAGCAGCCAAGGGGCAGGGCCCTACGAGCAGTACTTC. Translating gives CASSQGAGPYEQYF.

This CDR3 is CASSVDPSSSYEQYF. In DNA, the CDR3 is TGTGCCAGCAGCGTAGATCCTAGTAGCTCCTACGAGCAGTACTTC. The chain couples TRBV9 to TRBJ2-7; D is unresolved. Trimming shortened V by 0 bases and J by 0 bases, and 10 bases separated the two germline ends. Germline loops: CDR1 SGDLS, CDR2 YYNGEE. The CDR3 sequence is 15 residues long.

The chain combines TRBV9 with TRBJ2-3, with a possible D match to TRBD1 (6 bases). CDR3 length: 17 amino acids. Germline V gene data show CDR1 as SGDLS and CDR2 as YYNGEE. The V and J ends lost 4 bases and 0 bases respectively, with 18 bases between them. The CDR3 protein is CASSPNGAGASTDTQYF. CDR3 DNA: TGTGCCAGCAGCCCGAACGGTGCAGGGGCCAGCACAGATACGCAGTATTTT. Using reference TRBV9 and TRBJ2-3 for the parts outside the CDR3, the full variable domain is DSGVTQTPKHLITATGQRVTLRCSPRSGDLSVYWYQQSLDQGLQFLIQYYNGEERAKGNILERFSAQQFPDLHSELNLSSLELGDSALYFCASSPNGAGASTDTQYFGPGTRLTVL.

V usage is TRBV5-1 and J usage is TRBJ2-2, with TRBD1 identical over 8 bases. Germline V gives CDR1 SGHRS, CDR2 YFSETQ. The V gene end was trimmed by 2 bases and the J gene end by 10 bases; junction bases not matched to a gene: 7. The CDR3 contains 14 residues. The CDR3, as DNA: TGCGCCAGCAGCTTATCAGGGGGCTCGAAGGAGCTGTTTTTT. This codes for CASSLSGGSKELFF.

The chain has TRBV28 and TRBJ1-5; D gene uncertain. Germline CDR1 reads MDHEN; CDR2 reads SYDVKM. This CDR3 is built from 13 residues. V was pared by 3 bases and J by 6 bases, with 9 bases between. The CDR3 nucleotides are TGTGCCAGCAGTTTTTACGGTGGTCAGCCCCAGCATTTT. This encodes CASSFYGGQPQHF.

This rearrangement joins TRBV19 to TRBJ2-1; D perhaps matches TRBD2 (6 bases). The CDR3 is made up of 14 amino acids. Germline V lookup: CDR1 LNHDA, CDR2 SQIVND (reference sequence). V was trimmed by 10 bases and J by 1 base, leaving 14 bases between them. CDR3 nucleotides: TGTGCCACTTCAGCGGGTGAATCCTACAATGAGCAGTTCTTC. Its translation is CATSAGESYNEQFF.

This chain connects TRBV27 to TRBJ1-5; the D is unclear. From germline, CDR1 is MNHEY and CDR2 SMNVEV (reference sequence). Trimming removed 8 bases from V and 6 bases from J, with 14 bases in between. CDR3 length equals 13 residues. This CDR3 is CASGLGEVQPQHF. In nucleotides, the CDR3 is TGTGCCAGCGGCCTTGGGGAGGTTCAGCCCCAGCATTTT.

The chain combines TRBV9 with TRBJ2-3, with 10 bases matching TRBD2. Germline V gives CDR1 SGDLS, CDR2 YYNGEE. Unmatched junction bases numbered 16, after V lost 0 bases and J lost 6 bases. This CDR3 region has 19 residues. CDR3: CASSVAGPLVAGGRDTQYF. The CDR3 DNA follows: TGTGCCAGCAGCGTAGCGGGGCCGCTTGTAGCGGGAGGCAGGGATACGCAGTATTTT.

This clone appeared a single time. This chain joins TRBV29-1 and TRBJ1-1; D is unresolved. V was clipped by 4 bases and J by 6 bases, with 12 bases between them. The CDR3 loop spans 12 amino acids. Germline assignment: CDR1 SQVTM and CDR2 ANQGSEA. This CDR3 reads CSVAPGGAEAFF. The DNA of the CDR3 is TGCAGCGTTGCACCCGGAGGAGCTGAAGCTTTCTTT.

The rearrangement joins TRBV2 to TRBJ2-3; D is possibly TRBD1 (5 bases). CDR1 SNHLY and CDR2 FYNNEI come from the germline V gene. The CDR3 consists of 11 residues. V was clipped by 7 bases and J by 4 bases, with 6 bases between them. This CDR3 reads CASMTADTQYF. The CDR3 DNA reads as TGTGCCAGCATGACAGCAGATACGCAGTATTTT.

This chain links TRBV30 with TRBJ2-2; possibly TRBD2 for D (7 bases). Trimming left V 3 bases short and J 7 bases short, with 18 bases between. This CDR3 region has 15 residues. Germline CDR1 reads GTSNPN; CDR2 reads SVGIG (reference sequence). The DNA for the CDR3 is TGTGCCTGGAGACCCCTAGGGGGGGCCGGCGGGGAGCTGTTTTTT. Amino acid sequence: CAWRPLGGAGGELFF.

The CDR3 region has the DNA TGTGCCAGCAGCGCTAGCGGGATGACAGGAGAGACCCAGTACTTC. Its protein product is CASSASGMTGETQYF. V and J are TRBV9 and TRBJ2-5; 9 bases are shared with TRBD2. V shed 3 bases and J 4 bases; nucleotides not matched to a gene: 7. The CDR3 contains 15 residues. Looked up from germline, CDR1 is SGDLS and CDR2 is YYNGEE.

The CDR3 bases are TGTGCCAGCAGTGAGGGGCAGGGTGGTGGCTACACCTTC. This codes for CASSEGQGGGYTF. The V call is TRBV2, the J call TRBJ1-2; tentatively, D is TRBD1 (5 bases). There are 13 residues in the CDR3. The germline CDR1 and CDR2 sequences are SNHLY and FYNNEI. V lost 3 bases and J lost 7, with 12 bases in between.

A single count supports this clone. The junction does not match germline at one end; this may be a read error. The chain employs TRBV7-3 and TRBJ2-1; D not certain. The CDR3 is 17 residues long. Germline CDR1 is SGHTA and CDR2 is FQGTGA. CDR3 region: CASSLTQVDSSYNEQFF. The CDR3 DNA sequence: TGTGCCAGCAGCCTAACCCAGGTCGATAGCTCCTACAATGAGCAGTTCTTC. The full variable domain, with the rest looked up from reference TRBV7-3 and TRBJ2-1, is GAGVSQTPSNKVTEKGKYVELRCDPISGHTALYWYRQSLGQGPEFLIYFQGTGAADDSGLPNDRFFAVRPEGSVSTLKIQRTERGDSAVYLCASSLTQVDSSYNEQFFGPGTRLTVL.

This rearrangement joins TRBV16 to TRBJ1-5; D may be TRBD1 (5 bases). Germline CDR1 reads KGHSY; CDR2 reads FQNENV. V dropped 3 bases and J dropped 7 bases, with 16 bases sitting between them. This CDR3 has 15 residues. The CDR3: CASSHDNLGGQPQHF. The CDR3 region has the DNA TGTGCCAGCAGCCATGATAACCTCGGGGGACAGCCCCAGCATTTT.

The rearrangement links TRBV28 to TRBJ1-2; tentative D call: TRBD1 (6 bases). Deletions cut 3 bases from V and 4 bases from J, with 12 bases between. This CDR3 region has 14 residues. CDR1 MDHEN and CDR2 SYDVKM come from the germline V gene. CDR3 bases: TGTGCCAGCAGTTTTGGGACACAGCGCTATGGCTACACCTTC. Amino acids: CASSFGTQRYGYTF.

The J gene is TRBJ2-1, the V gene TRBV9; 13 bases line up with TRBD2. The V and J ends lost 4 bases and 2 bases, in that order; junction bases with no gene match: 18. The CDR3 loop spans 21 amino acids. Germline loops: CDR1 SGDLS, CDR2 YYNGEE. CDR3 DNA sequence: TGTGCCAGCAGCCCCCGGACCCCAGGACTAGCGGGAGACCTCCCCTACAATGAGCAGTTCTTC. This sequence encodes CASSPRTPGLAGDLPYNEQFF. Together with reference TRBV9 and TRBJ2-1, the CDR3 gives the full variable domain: DSGVTQTPKHLITATGQRVTLRCSPRSGDLSVYWYQQSLDQGLQFLIQYYNGEERAKGNILERFSAQQFPDLHSELNLSSLELGDSALYFCASSPRTPGLAGDLPYNEQFFGPGTRLTVL.